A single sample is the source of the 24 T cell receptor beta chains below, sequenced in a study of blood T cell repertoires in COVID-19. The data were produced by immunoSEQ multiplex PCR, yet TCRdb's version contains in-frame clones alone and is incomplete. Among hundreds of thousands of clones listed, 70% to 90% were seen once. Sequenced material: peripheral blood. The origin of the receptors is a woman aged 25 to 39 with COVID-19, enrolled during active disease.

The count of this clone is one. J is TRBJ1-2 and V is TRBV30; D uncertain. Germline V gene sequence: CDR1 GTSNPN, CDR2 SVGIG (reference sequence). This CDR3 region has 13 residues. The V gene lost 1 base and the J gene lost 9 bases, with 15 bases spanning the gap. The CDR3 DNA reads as TGTGCCTGGAGTGCTCTTCCTCTAGTGAGCTACACCTTC. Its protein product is CAWSALPLVSYTF.

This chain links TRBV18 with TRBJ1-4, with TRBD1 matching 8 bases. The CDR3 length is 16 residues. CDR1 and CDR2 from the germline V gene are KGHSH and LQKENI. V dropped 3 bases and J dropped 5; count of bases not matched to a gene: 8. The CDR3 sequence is CASSPNDRGGNEKLFF. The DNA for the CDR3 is TGTGCCAGCTCACCCAACGACAGGGGCGGAAATGAAAAACTGTTTTTT.

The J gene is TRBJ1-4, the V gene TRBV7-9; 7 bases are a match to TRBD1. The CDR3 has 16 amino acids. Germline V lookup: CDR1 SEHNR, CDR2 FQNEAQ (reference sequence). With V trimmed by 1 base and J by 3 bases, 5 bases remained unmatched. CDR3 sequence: CASSLGGTVANEKLFF. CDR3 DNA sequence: TGTGCCAGCAGCTTAGGAGGGACAGTTGCTAATGAAAAACTGTTTTTT.

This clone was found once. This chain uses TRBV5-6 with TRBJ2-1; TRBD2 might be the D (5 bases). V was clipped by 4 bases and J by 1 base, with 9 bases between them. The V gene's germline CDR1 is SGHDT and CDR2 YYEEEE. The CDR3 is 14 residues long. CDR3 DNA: TGTGCCAGCAGCCCAGGACTTTCCTACAATGAGCAGTTCTTC. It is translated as CASSPGLSYNEQFF.

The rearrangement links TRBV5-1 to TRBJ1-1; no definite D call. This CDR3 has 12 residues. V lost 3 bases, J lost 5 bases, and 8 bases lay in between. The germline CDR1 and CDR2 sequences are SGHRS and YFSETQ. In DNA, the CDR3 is TGCGCCAGCAGCTATGAGGGTACTGAAGCTTTCTTT. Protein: CASSYEGTEAFF.

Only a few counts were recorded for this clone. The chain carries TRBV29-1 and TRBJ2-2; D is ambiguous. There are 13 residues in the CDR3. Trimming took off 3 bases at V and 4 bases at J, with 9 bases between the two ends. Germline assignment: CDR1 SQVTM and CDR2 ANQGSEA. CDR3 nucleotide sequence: TGCAGCGTTGATGTTACTGGCACCGGGGAGCTGTTTTTT. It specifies CSVDVTGTGELFF.

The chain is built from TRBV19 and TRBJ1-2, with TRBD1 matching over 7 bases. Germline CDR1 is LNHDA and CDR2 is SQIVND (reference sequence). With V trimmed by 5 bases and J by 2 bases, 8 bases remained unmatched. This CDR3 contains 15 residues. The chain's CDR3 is CASSADRVANYGYTF. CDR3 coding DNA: TGTGCCAGTAGTGCTGACAGGGTAGCGAACTATGGCTACACCTTC.

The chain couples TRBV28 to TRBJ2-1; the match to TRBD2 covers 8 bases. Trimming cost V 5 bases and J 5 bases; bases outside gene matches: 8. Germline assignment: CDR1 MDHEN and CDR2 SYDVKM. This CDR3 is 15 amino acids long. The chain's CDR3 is CASSLHGGGNNEQFF. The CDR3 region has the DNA TGTGCCAGCAGTCTCCACGGGGGGGGAAACAATGAGCAGTTCTTC.

The CDR3 sequence is CASSLAGAFQYF. The CDR3 nucleotides read TGTGCCAGCAGCTTAGCTGGGGCTTTCCAGTACTTC. The chain carries TRBV7-2 and TRBJ2-7; TRBD1 might be the D (5 bases). V was cut by 0 bases and J by 10 bases, with 10 bases left in between. The CDR3 has 12 residues. Germline CDR1 is SGHTA and CDR2 is FQGNSA.

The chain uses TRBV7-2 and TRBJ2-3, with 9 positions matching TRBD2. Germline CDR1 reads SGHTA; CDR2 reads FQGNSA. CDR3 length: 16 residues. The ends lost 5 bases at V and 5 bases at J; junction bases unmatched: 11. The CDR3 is CASSPRGRGGLDTQYF. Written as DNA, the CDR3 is TGTGCCAGCAGCCCAAGGGGGCGGGGGGGCTTAGATACGCAGTATTTT.

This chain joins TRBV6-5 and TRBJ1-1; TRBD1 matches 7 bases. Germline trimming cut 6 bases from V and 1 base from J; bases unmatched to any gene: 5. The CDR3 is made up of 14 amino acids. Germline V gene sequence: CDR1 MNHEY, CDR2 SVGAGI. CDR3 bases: TGTGCCAGCAGGGGGACAGATAAGAACACTGAAGCTTTCTTT. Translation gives CASRGTDKNTEAFF.

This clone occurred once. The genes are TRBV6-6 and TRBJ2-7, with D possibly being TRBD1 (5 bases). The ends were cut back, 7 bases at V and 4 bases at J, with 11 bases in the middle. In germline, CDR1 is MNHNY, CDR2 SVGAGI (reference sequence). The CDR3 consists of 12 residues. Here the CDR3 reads CASNDREYEQYF. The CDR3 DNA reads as TGTGCCAGCAACGACAGAGAATACGAGCAGTACTTC.

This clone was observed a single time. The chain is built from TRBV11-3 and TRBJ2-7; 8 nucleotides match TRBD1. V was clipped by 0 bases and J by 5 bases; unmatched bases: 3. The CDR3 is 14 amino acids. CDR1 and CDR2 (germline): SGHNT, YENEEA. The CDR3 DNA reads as TGTGCCAGCAGCTTAGAGGACAGGGTTCACGAGCAGTACGTC. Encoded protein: CASSLEDRVHEQYV.

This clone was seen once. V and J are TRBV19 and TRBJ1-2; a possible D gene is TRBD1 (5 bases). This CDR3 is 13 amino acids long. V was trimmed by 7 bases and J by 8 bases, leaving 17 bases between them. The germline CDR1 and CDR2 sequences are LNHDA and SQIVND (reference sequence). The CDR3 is CASKPGGLWGYTF. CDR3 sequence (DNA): TGTGCCAGTAAACCCGGGGGGTTGTGGGGCTACACCTTC.

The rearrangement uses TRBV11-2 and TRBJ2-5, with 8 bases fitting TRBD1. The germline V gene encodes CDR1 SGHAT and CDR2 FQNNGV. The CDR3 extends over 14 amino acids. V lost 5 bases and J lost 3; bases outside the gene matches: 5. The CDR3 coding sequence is TGTGCCAGCAGCCCACAGACAGGGGAAGAGACCCAGTACTTC. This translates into CASSPQTGEETQYF.

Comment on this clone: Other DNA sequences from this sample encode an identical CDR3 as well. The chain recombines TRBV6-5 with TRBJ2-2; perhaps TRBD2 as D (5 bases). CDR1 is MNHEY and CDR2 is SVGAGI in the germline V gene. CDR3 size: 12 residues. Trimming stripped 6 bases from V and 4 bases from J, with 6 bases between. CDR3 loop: CASSRGTGELFF. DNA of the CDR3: TGTGCCAGCAGCCGGGGCACCGGGGAGCTGTTTTTT.

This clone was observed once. The CDR3 loop is CASSLPLERGSRIEQFF. The CDR3 DNA follows: TGTGCCAGCAGCTTACCCCTCGAGCGGGGTTCTAGAATTGAGCAGTTCTTC. The gene calls are TRBV7-8 and TRBJ2-1; 7 bases are a match to TRBD2. The V segment lost 2 bases and the J segment 9 bases; nucleotides outside the gene matches: 16. The CDR3 is 17 amino acids. Germline assignment: CDR1 SGHVS and CDR2 FQNEAQ.

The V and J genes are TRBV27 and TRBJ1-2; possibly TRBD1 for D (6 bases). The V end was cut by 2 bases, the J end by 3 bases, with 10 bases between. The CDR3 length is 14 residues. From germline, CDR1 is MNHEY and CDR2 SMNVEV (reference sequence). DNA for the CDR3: TGTGCCAGCAGTTTAATTCCAGGGGACTATGGCTACACCTTC. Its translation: CASSLIPGDYGYTF.

The CDR3 is CASKTSGGADTQYF. The CDR3 bases are TGCGCCAGCAAGACTAGCGGGGGGGCAGATACGCAGTATTTT. The J gene is TRBJ2-3, the V gene TRBV10-2, with TRBD2 identical over 14 bases. This CDR3 spans 14 amino acids. With V trimmed by 7 bases and J by 4 bases, 1 base remained unmatched. From germline, CDR1 is WSHSY and CDR2 SAAADI.

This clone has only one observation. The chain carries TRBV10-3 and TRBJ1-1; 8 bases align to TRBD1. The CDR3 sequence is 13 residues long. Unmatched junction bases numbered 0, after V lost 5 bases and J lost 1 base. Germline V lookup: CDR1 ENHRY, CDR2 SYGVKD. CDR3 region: CAISTGGNTEAFF. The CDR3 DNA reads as TGTGCCATCAGTACAGGGGGGAACACTGAAGCTTTCTTT.

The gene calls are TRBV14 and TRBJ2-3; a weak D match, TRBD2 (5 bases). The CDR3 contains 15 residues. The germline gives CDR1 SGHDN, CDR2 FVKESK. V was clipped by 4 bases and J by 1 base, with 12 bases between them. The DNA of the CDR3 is TGTGCCAGCAGCCCCACTGCGCGGGGCACAGATACGCAGTATTTT. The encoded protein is CASSPTARGTDTQYF.

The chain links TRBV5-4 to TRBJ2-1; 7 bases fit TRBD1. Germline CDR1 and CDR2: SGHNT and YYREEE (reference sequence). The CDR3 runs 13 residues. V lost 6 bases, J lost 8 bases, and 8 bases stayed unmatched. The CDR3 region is CASNEDRRDEQFF. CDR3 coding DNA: TGTGCCAGCAACGAGGACAGGCGGGATGAGCAGTTCTTC.

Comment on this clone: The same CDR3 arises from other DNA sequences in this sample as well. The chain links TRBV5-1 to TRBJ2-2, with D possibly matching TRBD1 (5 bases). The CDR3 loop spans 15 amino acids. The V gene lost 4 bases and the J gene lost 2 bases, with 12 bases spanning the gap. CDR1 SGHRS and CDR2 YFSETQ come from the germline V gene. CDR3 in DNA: TGCGCCAGCAGCCTGGCTGGGGCCAACACCGGGGAGCTGTTTTTT. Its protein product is CASSLAGANTGELFF. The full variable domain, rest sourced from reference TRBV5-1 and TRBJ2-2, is KAGVTQTPRYLIKTRGQQVTLSCSPISGHRSVSWYQQTPGQGLQFLFEYFSETQRNKGNFPGRFSGRQFSNSRSEMNVSTLELGDSALYLCASSLAGANTGELFFGEGSRLTVL.

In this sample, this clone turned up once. CDR3 DNA: TGTGCCATCAGTGAGTCAGGGACAGGGGGTTCTTCACCCCTCCACTTT. This sequence encodes CAISESGTGGSSPLHF. The V gene is TRBV10-3, the J gene TRBJ1-6; 11 bases agree with TRBD1. The J segment lost 9 bases and the V segment lost 0 bases, leaving 4 bases of the junction unmatched. CDR3 size: 16 residues. In germline, CDR1 is ENHRY, CDR2 SYGVKD.